Listed below are T cell receptor beta chains from one sample, sequenced in a study of T cell repertoires in cytomegalovirus infection. TCRdb passed the reads through MiXCR, listing each CDR3 protein once. The sample shows about 360,000 distinct CDR3 sequences, about 32% of them seen only once. Which antigens these TCRs recognize remains unknown. The sample consisted of cultured PBMCs, taken from culture after CMV antigen stimulation. The receptors shown here come from a human donor in good health (CMV status not recorded). Some clones in this sample may be carry-over from other donors' samples. CDR3s leave out the opening cysteine and the closing phenylalanine or tryptophan. Fields, in order: J gene, V gene, clone size, CDR3 length, CDR3 protein. Not all rows give a size; the values are once, few, many and, for expanded clones, a class.

j_call: TRBJ2-5
v_call: TRBV5-4
clone_size: .
cdr3_length: 13
cdr3_aa: ASSLEEALAGTQY

j_call: TRBJ1-4
v_call: TRBV18
clone_size: few
cdr3_length: 13
cdr3_aa: ASSPPNRGNEKLF

j_call: TRBJ1-3
v_call: TRBV6-1
clone_size: .
cdr3_length: 10
cdr3_aa: ASQRGPDTIY

j_call: TRBJ1-3
v_call: TRBV6-5
clone_size: once
cdr3_length: 16
cdr3_aa: ASSSRTETSFSGNTIY

j_call: TRBJ2-3
v_call: TRBV24-1
clone_size: few
cdr3_length: 15
cdr3_aa: ATSEPLVAGVADTQY

j_call: TRBJ2-1
v_call: TRBV7-2
clone_size: .
cdr3_length: 11
cdr3_aa: ASSFKGPTGQF

j_call: TRBJ2-2
v_call: TRBV20-1
clone_size: .
cdr3_length: 15
cdr3_aa: SARTGRARPNTGELF

j_call: TRBJ2-7
v_call: TRBV27
clone_size: .
cdr3_length: 9
cdr3_aa: AVGRTYEQY

j_call: TRBJ2-5
v_call: TRBV6-2/TRBV6-3
clone_size: .
cdr3_length: 12
cdr3_aa: ASSLPPQEETQY

j_call: TRBJ2-3
v_call: TRBV14
clone_size: .
cdr3_length: 15
cdr3_aa: ASSQSSWGERQDTQY

j_call: TRBJ2-4
v_call: TRBV4-3
clone_size: .
cdr3_length: 14
cdr3_aa: ASSPRGSGQGSIQY

j_call: TRBJ2-3
v_call: TRBV7-2
clone_size: many
cdr3_length: 11
cdr3_aa: ASSLVVQDTQY

j_call: TRBJ2-7
v_call: TRBV6-2/TRBV6-3
clone_size: .
cdr3_length: 10
cdr3_aa: ASTPTGGEQY

j_call: TRBJ2-1
v_call: TRBV11-3
clone_size: few
cdr3_length: 13
cdr3_aa: ASSPGLPPYNEQF

j_call: TRBJ2-2
v_call: TRBV7-6
clone_size: medium-sized
cdr3_length: 17
cdr3_aa: ASSAPGSRDLTNTGELF

j_call: TRBJ2-1
v_call: TRBV7-9
clone_size: .
cdr3_length: 12
cdr3_aa: ASSLPWVYNEQF

j_call: TRBJ1-1
v_call: TRBV5-1
clone_size: few
cdr3_length: 12
cdr3_aa: ASSRDRGPTEAF

j_call: TRBJ2-1
v_call: TRBV24-1
clone_size: few
cdr3_length: 13
cdr3_aa: ATSDRQNRDNEQF

j_call: TRBJ2-2
v_call: TRBV2
clone_size: .
cdr3_length: 16
cdr3_aa: ASSGLSTSGSSGGELF

j_call: TRBJ1-3
v_call: TRBV27
clone_size: .
cdr3_length: 14
cdr3_aa: ASSFRPGLNGNTIY

j_call: TRBJ2-3
v_call: TRBV7-6
clone_size: .
cdr3_length: 9
cdr3_aa: ASSSEDTQY

j_call: TRBJ2-6
v_call: TRBV5-4
clone_size: .
cdr3_length: 17
cdr3_aa: ASSLVALAGSSGANVLT

j_call: TRBJ1-1
v_call: TRBV6-5
clone_size: .
cdr3_length: 11
cdr3_aa: ATYNQGGTEAF

j_call: TRBJ1-1
v_call: TRBV7-8
clone_size: .
cdr3_length: 12
cdr3_aa: ASSLGQVETEAF

j_call: TRBJ2-3
v_call: TRBV12-3/TRBV12-4
clone_size: .
cdr3_length: 10
cdr3_aa: ASTDPTDTQY

j_call: TRBJ2-1
v_call: TRBV7-3
clone_size: .
cdr3_length: 12
cdr3_aa: ASSRGESPNEQF

j_call: TRBJ1-4
v_call: TRBV4-2
clone_size: few
cdr3_length: 17
cdr3_aa: ASSQVIRDRGWIGEKLF

j_call: TRBJ2-6
v_call: TRBV5-1
clone_size: few
cdr3_length: 16
cdr3_aa: ASSFTGDYPSGANVLT

j_call: TRBJ2-1
v_call: TRBV7-8
clone_size: .
cdr3_length: 14
cdr3_aa: ASSSLRLAGYNEQF

j_call: TRBJ2-1
v_call: TRBV20-1
clone_size: .
cdr3_length: 15
cdr3_aa: SARDTVAGARPLEQF

j_call: TRBJ1-1
v_call: TRBV12-3/TRBV12-4
clone_size: .
cdr3_length: 9
cdr3_aa: ASSYGQEAF

j_call: TRBJ2-2
v_call: TRBV2
clone_size: few
cdr3_length: 11
cdr3_aa: ASTSEYTGELF

j_call: TRBJ1-1
v_call: TRBV4-1
clone_size: few
cdr3_length: 13
cdr3_aa: ASSETGLKGAEAF

j_call: TRBJ1-4
v_call: TRBV7-6
clone_size: many
cdr3_length: 12
cdr3_aa: ASSQLEGQEKLF

j_call: TRBJ2-3
v_call: TRBV20-1
clone_size: .
cdr3_length: 15
cdr3_aa: SAQNPRLAGVSDTQY

j_call: TRBJ2-3
v_call: TRBV11-1
clone_size: .
cdr3_length: 14
cdr3_aa: ASAKRLAGVTDTQY

j_call: TRBJ2-1
v_call: TRBV7-6
clone_size: few
cdr3_length: 12
cdr3_aa: ASSREWLGNEQF

j_call: TRBJ1-1
v_call: TRBV5-4
clone_size: .
cdr3_length: 12
cdr3_aa: ASSNHSSPAVAF

j_call: TRBJ1-2
v_call: TRBV7-6
clone_size: few
cdr3_length: 11
cdr3_aa: ASRLQGTYGYT

j_call: TRBJ2-5
v_call: TRBV23-1
clone_size: .
cdr3_length: 14
cdr3_aa: ASSQSNRSTRETQY

j_call: TRBJ2-1
v_call: TRBV29-1
clone_size: once
cdr3_length: 9
cdr3_aa: SVASYNEQF

j_call: TRBJ1-2
v_call: TRBV4-1
clone_size: few
cdr3_length: 13
cdr3_aa: ASSQDPGNNYGYT

j_call: TRBJ1-1
v_call: TRBV7-9
clone_size: few
cdr3_length: 13
cdr3_aa: ASSRAGTGDPEAF

j_call: TRBJ2-3
v_call: TRBV7-6
clone_size: many
cdr3_length: 13
cdr3_aa: ASSLARGTSDTQY

j_call: TRBJ2-1
v_call: TRBV2
clone_size: .
cdr3_length: 13
cdr3_aa: ASSPERTSYNEQF